Listed below are T cell receptor beta chains from one sample, sequenced in a study of T cells in Graves' hyperthyroidism and ophthalmopathy. One entry per CDR3 protein results from TCRdb running MiXCR on the multiplex PCR reads. The sample lists some 500,000 distinct CDR3 sequences, over 13% occurring once. The sequencing input was blood. These receptors originate from a woman between 18 and 30 years old with Graves' hyperthyroidism. The CDR3 runs from the conserved cysteine through the conserved F or W. The D gene is left open where the match is weak. Size is stated for part of the rows, as once, few or many counts, or as a class when the clone is expanded.

TRBD1,many,TRBV30,TRBJ1-2,CAWNLGQGFGYTF,TGTGCCTGGAACCTCGGACAGGGATTTGGCTACACCTTC
-,-,TRBV12-3/TRBV12-4,TRBJ1-1,CASSTMDAEAFF,TGTGCCAGCAGTACAATGGACGCTGAAGCTTTCTTT
-,few,TRBV27,TRBJ1-4,CASSPGPREELFF,TGTGCCAGCAGTCCCGGACCTCGAGAGGAACTGTTTTTT
-,few,TRBV20-1,TRBJ2-5,CSANFQGQETQYF,TGCAGTGCTAACTTCCAGGGTCAAGAGACCCAGTACTTC
-,many,TRBV12-3/TRBV12-4,TRBJ1-1,CASSQQVPNTEAFF,TGTGCCAGCAGTCAGCAGGTCCCCAACACTGAAGCTTTCTTT
-,-,TRBV12-3/TRBV12-4,TRBJ1-4,CASSLDGGGNGANEKLFF,TGTGCCAGCAGTTTAGATGGGGGGGGGAATGGGGCTAATGAAAAACTGTTTTTT
-,-,TRBV4-1,TRBJ1-1,CASGKRNSPNTEAFF,TGCGCCAGCGGGAAAAGAAACTCCCCGAACACTGAAGCTTTCTTT
TRBD2,-,TRBV30,TRBJ2-3,CAWSVGLAGGVTAQDTQYF,TGTGCCTGGAGTGTAGGGTTAGCGGGAGGGGTGACTGCACAAGATACGCAGTATTTT
-,-,TRBV19,TRBJ2-1,CASALGGGAHNEQFF,TGTGCCAGTGCCCTGGGCGGGGGCGCCCACAATGAGCAGTTCTTC
TRBD1,many,TRBV13,TRBJ1-6,CASSPDRGRISPLHF,TGTGCCAGCAGCCCAGACAGGGGAAGAATTTCACCCCTCCACTTT
TRBD1,many,TRBV28,TRBJ1-2,CASSLTGGLGGYTF,TGTGCCAGCAGTCTAACAGGGGGCCTTGGAGGCTACACCTTC
-,few,TRBV24-1,TRBJ2-1,CATSIHLNNEQFF,TGTGCCACCAGTATTCATCTTAACAATGAGCAGTTCTTC
TRBD2,-,TRBV5-6,TRBJ2-2,CASSLGGGLAASTGELFF,TGTGCCAGCAGCTTGGGGGGCGGACTAGCGGCGAGCACCGGGGAGCTGTTTTTT
-,many,TRBV15,TRBJ2-1,CATRTRGSSYNEQFF,TGTGCCACCAGGACCCGGGGGAGCTCCTACAATGAGCAGTTCTTC
-,many,TRBV6-1,TRBJ1-2,CASRSTGSHGYTF,TGTGCCAGCAGATCCACAGGCTCACATGGCTACACCTTC
-,-,TRBV27,TRBJ2-7,CASSLGGRVNEQYF,TGTGCCAGCAGTTTGGGGGGGCGGGTTAACGAGCAGTACTTC
-,many,TRBV19,TRBJ1-1,CASSSAAEAFF,TGTGCCAGTAGTTCGGCTGCCGAAGCTTTCTTT
-,few,TRBV7-3,TRBJ2-1,CASSSAFRDEQFF,TGTGCCAGCAGCTCAGCTTTTCGCGATGAGCAGTTCTTC
TRBD2,many,TRBV12-3/TRBV12-4,TRBJ2-2,CASNSPGLAGAYTGELFF,TGTGCCAGCAATTCTCCGGGACTAGCGGGAGCGTACACCGGGGAGCTGTTTTTT